This is a list of T cell receptor beta chains from one sample in a study of shared clonotypes between healthy human individuals. The assay was immunoSEQ multiplex PCR, and TCRdb's table has in-frame clones only and misses some. The sample yields a few hundred thousand clones, around 70% seen once. The material sequenced was memory CD4+ T cells sorted from blood. Source of these receptors: a man younger than 45 in good health. Each CDR3 is given with its conserved first and last residue. D genes are given only for firm matches. Clone size is stated in some rows and not others, as once, few, many or a class when expanded.

abundance	v_gene	d_gene	j_gene	len	CDR3nt	CDR3aa
NA	TRBV19	TRBD2	TRBJ2-1	17	TGTGCCAGTAGTGTTACCTTAGCGGGAGTCCGAGGCAATGAGCAGTTCTTC	CASSVTLAGVRGNEQFF
NA	TRBV20-1	NA	TRBJ2-3	11	TGCAGTGCTGGCGGAGACGATACGCAGTATTTT	CSAGGDDTQYF
NA	TRBV11-2	TRBD2	TRBJ2-2	17	TGTGCCAGCAGCTTAGATCGAGCGGGAGTTCGAACCGGGGAGCTGTTTTTT	CASSLDRAGVRTGELFF
many	TRBV5-1	TRBD2	TRBJ2-1	16	TGCGCCAGCAGCTTACTAGCGGGAGACGGATACAATGAGCAGTTCTTC	CASSLLAGDGYNEQFF
NA	TRBV4-3	TRBD1	TRBJ2-7	15	TGCGCCAGCAGCCAAGGGTTGGACAGGACGTACGAGCAGTACTTC	CASSQGLDRTYEQYF
NA	TRBV7-2	NA	TRBJ2-7	13	TGTGCCAGCAGCTTAGCGAGTACCTACGAGCAGTACTTC	CASSLASTYEQYF
NA	TRBV25-1	TRBD1	TRBJ2-2	17	TGTGCCAGCAGTGGCATTGGGCAGGGGGTTGGCACCGGGGAGCTGTTTTTT	CASSGIGQGVGTGELFF
NA	TRBV7-6	TRBD2	TRBJ2-3	15	TGTGCCAGCAGTCCACTAGCGGGAAGCACAGATACGCAGTATTTT	CASSPLAGSTDTQYF
NA	TRBV7-2	NA	TRBJ2-1	13	TGTGCCAGCAGCTTAAGCGAAGGGGGGGAGCAGTTCTTC	CASSLSEGGEQFF
once	TRBV7-9	NA	TRBJ2-1	17	TGTGCCAGCAGCTTGGGCAGGACCTACTCTATTTACAATGAGCAGTTCTTC	CASSLGRTYSIYNEQFF
many	TRBV27	TRBD2	TRBJ2-1	15	TGTGCCAGCAGTTCTTCCGGACTAGCTTTGGGTGAGCAGTTCTTC	CASSSSGLALGEQFF
NA	TRBV2	TRBD2	TRBJ2-5	15	TGTGCCAGCACCTGGACTAGCGGGAGTGAAGGGACCCAGTACTTC	CASTWTSGSEGTQYF
NA	TRBV28	NA	TRBJ2-7	12	TGTGCCAGCAGAAAAGGGGTCTACGAGCAGTACTTC	CASRKGVYEQYF
NA	TRBV12-5	TRBD1	TRBJ2-1	12	TGTGCTAGTGGCCCAGGGGGCTATGAGCAGTTCTTC	CASGPGGYEQFF